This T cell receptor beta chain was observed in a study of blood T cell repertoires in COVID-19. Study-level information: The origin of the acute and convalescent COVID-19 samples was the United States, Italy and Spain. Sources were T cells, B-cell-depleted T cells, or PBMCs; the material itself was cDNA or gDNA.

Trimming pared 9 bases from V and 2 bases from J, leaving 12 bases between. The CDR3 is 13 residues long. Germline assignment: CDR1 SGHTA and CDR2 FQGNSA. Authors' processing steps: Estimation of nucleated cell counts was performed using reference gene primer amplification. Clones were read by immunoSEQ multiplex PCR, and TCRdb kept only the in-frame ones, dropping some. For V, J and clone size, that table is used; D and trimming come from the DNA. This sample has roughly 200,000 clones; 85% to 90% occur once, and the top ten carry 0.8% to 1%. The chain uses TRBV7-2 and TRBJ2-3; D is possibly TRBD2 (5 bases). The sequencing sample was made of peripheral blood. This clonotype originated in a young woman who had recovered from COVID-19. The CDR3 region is CASGEGYTDTQYF. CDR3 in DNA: TGTGCCAGTGGCGAGGGCTACACAGATACGCAGTATTTT.